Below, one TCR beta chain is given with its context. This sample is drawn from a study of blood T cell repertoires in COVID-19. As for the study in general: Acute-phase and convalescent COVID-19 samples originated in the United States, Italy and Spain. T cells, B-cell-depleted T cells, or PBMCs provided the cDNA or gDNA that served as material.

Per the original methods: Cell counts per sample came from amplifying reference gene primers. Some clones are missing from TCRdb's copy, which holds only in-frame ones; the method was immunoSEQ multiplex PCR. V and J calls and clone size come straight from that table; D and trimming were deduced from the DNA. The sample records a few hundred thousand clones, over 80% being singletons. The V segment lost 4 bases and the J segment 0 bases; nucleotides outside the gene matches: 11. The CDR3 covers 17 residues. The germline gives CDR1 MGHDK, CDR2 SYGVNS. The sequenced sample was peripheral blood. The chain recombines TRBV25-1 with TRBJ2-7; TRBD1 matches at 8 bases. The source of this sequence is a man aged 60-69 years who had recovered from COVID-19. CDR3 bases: TGTGCCAGCAGTGGAGAGTTCGGACAGGGATTCTCCTACGAGCAGTACTTC. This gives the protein CASSGEFGQGFSYEQYF.